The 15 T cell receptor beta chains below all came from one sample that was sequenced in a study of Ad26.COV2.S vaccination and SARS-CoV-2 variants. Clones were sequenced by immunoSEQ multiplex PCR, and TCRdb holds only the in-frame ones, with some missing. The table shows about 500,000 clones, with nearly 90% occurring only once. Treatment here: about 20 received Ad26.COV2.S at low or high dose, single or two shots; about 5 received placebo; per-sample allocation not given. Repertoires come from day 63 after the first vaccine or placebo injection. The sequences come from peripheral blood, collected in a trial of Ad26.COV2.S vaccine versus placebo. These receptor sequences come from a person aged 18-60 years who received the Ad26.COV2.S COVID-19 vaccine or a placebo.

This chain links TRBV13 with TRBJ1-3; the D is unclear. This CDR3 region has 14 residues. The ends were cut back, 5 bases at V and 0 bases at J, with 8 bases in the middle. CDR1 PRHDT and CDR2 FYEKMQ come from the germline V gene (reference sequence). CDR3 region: CASSLGSSGNTIYF. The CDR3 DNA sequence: TGTGCCAGCAGCCTTGGGTCCTCTGGAAACACCATATATTTT. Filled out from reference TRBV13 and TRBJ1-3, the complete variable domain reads AAGVIQSPRHLIKEKRETATLKCYPIPRHDTVYWYQQGPGQDPQFLISFYEKMQSDKGSIPDRFSAQQFSDYHSELNMSSLELGDSALYFCASSLGSSGNTIYFGEGSWLTVV.

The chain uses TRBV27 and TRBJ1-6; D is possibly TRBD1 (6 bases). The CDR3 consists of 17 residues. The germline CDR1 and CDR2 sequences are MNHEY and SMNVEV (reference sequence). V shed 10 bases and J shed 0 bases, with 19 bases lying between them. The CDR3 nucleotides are TGTGCCACCTCCATGGGGGCAGGGATCTCCTATAATTCACCCCTCCACTTT. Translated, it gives CATSMGAGISYNSPLHF.

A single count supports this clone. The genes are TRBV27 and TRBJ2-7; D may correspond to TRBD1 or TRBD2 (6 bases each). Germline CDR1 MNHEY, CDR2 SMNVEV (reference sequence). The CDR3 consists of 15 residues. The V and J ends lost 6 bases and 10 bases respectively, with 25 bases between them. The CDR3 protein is CASRPLGGAGRGQYF. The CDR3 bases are TGTGCCAGCAGACCCTTGGGGGGCGCAGGACGGGGTCAGTACTTC.

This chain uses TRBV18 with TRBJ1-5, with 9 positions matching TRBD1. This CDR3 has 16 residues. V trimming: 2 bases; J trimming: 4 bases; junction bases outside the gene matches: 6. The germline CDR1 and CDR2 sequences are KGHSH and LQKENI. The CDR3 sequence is CASSPDLGQGNQPQHF. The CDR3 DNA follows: TGTGCCAGCTCACCAGACCTGGGACAGGGAAATCAGCCCCAGCATTTT.

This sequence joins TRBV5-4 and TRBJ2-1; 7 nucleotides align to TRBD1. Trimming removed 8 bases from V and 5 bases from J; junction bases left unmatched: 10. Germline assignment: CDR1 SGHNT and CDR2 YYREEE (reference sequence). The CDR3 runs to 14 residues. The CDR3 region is CASKLGTANNEQFF. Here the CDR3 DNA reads TGTGCCAGTAAATTGGGGACAGCCAACAATGAGCAGTTCTTC.

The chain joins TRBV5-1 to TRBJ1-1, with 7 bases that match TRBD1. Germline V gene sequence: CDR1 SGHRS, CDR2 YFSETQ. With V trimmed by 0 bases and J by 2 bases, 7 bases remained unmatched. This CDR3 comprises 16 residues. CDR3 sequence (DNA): TGCGCCAGCAGCTTGGTGGGCAGGGGGTTTAACACTGAAGCTTTCTTT. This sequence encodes CASSLVGRGFNTEAFF.

In nucleotides, the CDR3 is TGTGCCAGCAGTTTAGGGACAGGGTACATCACTGAAGCTTTCTTT. Residues: CASSLGTGYITEAFF. The gene calls are TRBV28 and TRBJ1-1; 9 nucleotides agree with TRBD1. CDR3 length: 15 amino acids. Germline V gene lookup returns CDR1 MDHEN and CDR2 SYDVKM. Trimming cost V 2 bases and J 4 bases; bases outside gene matches: 5.

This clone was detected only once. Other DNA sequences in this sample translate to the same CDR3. CDR3 sequence: CASSFRQGVTNEKLFF. In DNA, the CDR3 is TGTGCCAGCAGCTTTCGGCAGGGTGTAACTAATGAAAAACTGTTTTTT. This chain joins TRBV7-2 and TRBJ1-4; TRBD1 is a possible D gene (5 bases). The CDR3 loop spans 16 amino acids. Trimming left V 3 bases short and J 1 base short, with 12 bases between. The V gene's germline CDR1 is SGHTA and CDR2 FQGNSA. The variable domain in full, with the rest retrieved from reference TRBV7-2 and TRBJ1-4, is GAGVSQSPSNKVTEKGKDVELRCDPISGHTALYWYRQSLGQGLEFLIYFQGNSAPDKSGLPSDRFSAERTGGSVSTLTIQRTQQEDSAVYLCASSFRQGVTNEKLFFGSGTQLSVL.

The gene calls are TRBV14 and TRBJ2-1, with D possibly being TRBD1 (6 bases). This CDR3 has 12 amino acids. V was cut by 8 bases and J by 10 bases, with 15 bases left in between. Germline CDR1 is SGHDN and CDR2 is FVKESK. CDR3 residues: CASGTRGSEQFF. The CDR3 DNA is TGTGCCAGCGGAACAAGGGGGTCCGAGCAGTTCTTC.

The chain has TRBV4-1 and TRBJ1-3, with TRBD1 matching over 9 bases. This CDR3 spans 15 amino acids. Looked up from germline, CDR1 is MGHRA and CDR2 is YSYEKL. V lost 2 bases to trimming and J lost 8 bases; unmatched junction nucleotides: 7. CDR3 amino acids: CASSQRGTGKDTIYF. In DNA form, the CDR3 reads TGCGCCAGCAGCCAACGCGGGACAGGGAAGGACACCATATATTTT.

The CDR3 bases are TGTGCCTTAGGGACAGCACCGGGAGAGCAGTACTTC. Translating gives CALGTAPGEQYF. The chain combines TRBV2 with TRBJ2-7, with 7 positions matching TRBD1. CDR3 length: 12 amino acids. CDR1 SNHLY and CDR2 FYNNEI come from the germline V gene. V shed 11 bases, J shed 7 bases, and the junction held 11 bases outside the gene matches.

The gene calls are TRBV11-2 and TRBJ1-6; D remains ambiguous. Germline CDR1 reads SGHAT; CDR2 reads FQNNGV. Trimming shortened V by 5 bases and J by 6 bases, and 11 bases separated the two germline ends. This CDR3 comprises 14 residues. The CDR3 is CASSAQHSNSPLHF. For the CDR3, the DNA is TGTGCCAGCAGCGCCCAGCACAGTAATTCACCCCTCCACTTT.

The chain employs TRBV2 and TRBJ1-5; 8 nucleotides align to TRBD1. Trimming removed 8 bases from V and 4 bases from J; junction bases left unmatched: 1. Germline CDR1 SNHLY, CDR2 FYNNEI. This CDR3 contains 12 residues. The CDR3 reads CASGQGNQPQHF. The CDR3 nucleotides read TGTGCCAGCGGACAGGGAAATCAGCCCCAGCATTTT.

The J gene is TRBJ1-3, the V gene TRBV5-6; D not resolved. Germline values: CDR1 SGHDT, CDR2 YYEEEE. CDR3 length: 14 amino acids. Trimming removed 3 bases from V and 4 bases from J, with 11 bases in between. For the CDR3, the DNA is TGTGCCAGCAGCTCGGGCGCGGGAGGAAACACCATATATTTT. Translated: CASSSGAGGNTIYF.

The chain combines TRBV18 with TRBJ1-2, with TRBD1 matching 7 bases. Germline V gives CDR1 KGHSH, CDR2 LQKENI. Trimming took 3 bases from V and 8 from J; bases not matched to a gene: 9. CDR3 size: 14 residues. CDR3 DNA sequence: TGTGCCAGCTCACCGGGACAGCAAGCGGGAGGCTACACCTTC. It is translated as CASSPGQQAGGYTF.